The sequence of this TCR beta chain was determined in a study of CD8 T cells in ankylosing spondylitis. The study, taken as a whole, reports: Eight highly homologous variants formed a TCR beta motif that appeared characteristic of ankylosing spondylitis blood. With a CD8+ phenotype, disease-linked clones were relatively rare in peripheral blood. From matched ankylosing spondylitis synovial fluid, disease-linked clones were reportedly recovered at significantly enriched levels. Earlier literature documents some of the motif variants in reactive arthritis synovial fluid and blood.

Each CDR3 protein is one row after TCRdb ran MiXCR on the 5' RACE reads. Here the sample spans about 450,000 distinct CDR3 sequences, more than 25% being singletons. As concerns this clonotype: What it recognizes is unknown.

In germline, CDR1 is SGHRS, CDR2 YFSETQ. The germline V and J ends were trimmed by 6 bases and 0 bases, with 12 bases remaining between them. There are 15 residues in the CDR3. This sequence originates from a male donor with ankylosing spondylitis. Sequenced input: blood, either unsorted or a sorted T cell fraction (not recorded which). The chain joins TRBV5-1 to TRBJ2-2, with a tentative D call TRBD1 (6 bases). For the CDR3, the DNA is TGCGCCAGCATCAGGGACACCCCGAACACCGGGGAGCTGTTTTTT. It encodes CASIRDTPNTGELFF. The entire variable domain, with the rest obtained from reference TRBV5-1 and TRBJ2-2, is as follows: KAGVTQTPRYLIKTRGQQVTLSCSPISGHRSVSWYQQTPGQGLQFLFEYFSETQRNKGNFPGRFSGRQFSNSRSEMNVSTLELGDSALYLCASIRDTPNTGELFFGEGSRLTVL.